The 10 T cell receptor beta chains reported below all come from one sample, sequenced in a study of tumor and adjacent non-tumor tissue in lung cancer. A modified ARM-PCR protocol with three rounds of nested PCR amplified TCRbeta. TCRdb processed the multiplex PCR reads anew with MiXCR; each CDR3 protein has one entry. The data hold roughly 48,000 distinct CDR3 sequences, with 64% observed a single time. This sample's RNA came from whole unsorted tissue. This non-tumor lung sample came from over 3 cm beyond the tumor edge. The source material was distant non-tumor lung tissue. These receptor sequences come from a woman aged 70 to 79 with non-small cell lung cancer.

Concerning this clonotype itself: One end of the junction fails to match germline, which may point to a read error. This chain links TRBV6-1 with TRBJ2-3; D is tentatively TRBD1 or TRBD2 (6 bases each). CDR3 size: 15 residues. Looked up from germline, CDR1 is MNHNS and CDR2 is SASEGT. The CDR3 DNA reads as TGTGCCATCAGGGACAACCGGGACACGGGAGATACGCAGTTTTTT. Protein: CAIRDNRDTGDTQFF.

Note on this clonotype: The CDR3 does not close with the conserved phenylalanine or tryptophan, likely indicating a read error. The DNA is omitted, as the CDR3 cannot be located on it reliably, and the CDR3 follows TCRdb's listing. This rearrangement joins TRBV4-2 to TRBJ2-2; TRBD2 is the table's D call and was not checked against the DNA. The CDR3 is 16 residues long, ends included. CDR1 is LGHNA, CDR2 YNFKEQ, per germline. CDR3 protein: CASSQDWASNTGELSY.

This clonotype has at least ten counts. In DNA, the CDR3 is TGTGCCAGCAGCTCAGGGACTAGCGGGATGGGAAATGAGCAGTTCTTC. Its translation: CASSSGTSGMGNEQFF. This chain links TRBV7-8 with TRBJ2-1; TRBD2 aligns across 13 bases. The CDR3 is made up of 16 amino acids. After removal of 4 bases from V and 7 bases from J, the junction contained 7 bases not matched to a gene. Per germline, CDR1 SGHVS and CDR2 FQNEAQ.

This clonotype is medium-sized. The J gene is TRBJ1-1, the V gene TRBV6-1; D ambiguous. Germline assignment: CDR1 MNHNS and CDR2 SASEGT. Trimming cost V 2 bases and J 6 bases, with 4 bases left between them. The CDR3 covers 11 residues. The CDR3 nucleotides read TGTGCCAGCAGTGAATTCGCTGAAGCTTTCTTT. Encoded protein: CASSEFAEAFF.

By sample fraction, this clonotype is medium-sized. CDR3 residues: CASSGRGGRTTGELFF. In DNA form, the CDR3 reads TGTGCCAGCAGTGGAAGAGGGGGCCGGACCACCGGGGAGCTGTTTTTT. The chain uses TRBV6-1 and TRBJ2-2; 7 bases are a match to TRBD1. The CDR3 sequence is 16 residues long. The V gene end was trimmed by 4 bases and the J gene end by 4 bases; junction bases not matched to a gene: 9. Per germline, CDR1 MNHNS and CDR2 SASEGT.

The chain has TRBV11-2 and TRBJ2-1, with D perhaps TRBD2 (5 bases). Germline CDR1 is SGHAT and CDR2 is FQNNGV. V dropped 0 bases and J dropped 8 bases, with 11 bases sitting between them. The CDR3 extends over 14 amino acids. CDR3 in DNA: TGTGCCAGCAGCTTAGAATCCAGGCGGGATGAGCAGTTCTTC. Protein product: CASSLESRRDEQFF.

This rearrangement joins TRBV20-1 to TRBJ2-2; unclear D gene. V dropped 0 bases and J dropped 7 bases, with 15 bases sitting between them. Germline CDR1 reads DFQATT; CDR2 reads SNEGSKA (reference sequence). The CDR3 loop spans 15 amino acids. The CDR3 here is CSARDWANPDGELFF. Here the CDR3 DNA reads TGCAGTGCTAGAGATTGGGCCAACCCCGACGGGGAGCTGTTTTTT.

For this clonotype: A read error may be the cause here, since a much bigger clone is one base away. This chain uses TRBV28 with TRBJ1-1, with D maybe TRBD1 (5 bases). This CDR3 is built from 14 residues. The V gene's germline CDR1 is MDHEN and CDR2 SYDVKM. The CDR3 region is CGSSLSGGRFEAFF. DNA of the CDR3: TGTGGCAGCAGTTTATCGGGGGGTCGATTTGAAGCTTTCTTT.

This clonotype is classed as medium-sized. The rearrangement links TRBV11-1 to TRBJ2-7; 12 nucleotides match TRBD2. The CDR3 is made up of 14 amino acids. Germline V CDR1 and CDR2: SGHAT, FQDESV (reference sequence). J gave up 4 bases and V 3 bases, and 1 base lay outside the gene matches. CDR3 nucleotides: TGTGCCAGCAGCTTGACTAGCGGGAGTTACGAGCAGTACTTC. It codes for CASSLTSGSYEQYF.

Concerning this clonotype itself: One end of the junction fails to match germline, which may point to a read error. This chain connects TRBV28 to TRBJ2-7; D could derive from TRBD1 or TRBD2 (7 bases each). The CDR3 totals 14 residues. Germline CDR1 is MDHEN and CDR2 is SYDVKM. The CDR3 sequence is CVSGVVRGGYEQYF. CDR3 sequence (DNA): TGTGTCAGCGGTGTGGTCAGGGGGGGTTACGAGCAGTACTTC.